Below, one TCR beta chain is given with its context. A J-beta primer mix and a sample-barcoded 5' primer were used in a second PCR of about 7 to 12 cycles. Using its own MiXCR run on the 5' RACE reads, TCRdb lists one record per CDR3 protein. The table has about 800,000 distinct CDR3 sequences, 58% seen once. Drawing of peripheral blood yielded 8.5 to 10 milliliters from each donor. The data stem from a study of blood T cells in healthy people across ages. Study-wide background: In model experiments, template switching was able to capture about one barcoded beta molecule for every two T cells that were present.

The clonotype comes from a man between 25 and 39 years old in good health. Sample: blood.

For the CDR3, the DNA is TGTGCCAGCAGTGTCTCTAACTACGAGCAGTACTTC. Amino acids: CASSVSNYEQYF. The chain couples TRBV25-1 to TRBJ2-7; D gene unclear. Trimming left V 4 bases short and J 3 bases short, with 7 bases between. Germline lookup yields CDR1 MGHDK and CDR2 SYGVNS. This CDR3 has 12 amino acids.